The 18 T cell receptor beta chains below all came from one sample that was sequenced in a study of T-cell memory formation after mild COVID-19. Each CDR3 protein gets one entry after TCRdb re-called the 5' RACE reads with MiXCR. The sample records 550,000 to 600,000 distinct CDR3 sequences, about 22% being singletons. Source material: PBMCs or a T cell subset sorted from them (not recorded which). These receptors were obtained from an adult woman who had mild COVID-19 (a few samples of this study predate the infection). Cell type and time point are not known.

V is TRBV20-1 and J is TRBJ2-3; 12 nucleotides line up with TRBD2. The CDR3 length is 16 residues. V lost 3 bases, J lost 3 bases, and 7 bases stayed unmatched. From germline, CDR1 is DFQATT and CDR2 SNEGSKA (reference sequence). The CDR3 coding sequence is TGCAGTGCTAGGAATCCGACTAGCGGGAGAACAGATACGCAGTATTTT. Amino acid sequence: CSARNPTSGRTDTQYF.

This clonotype was picked up a small number of times. This chain joins TRBV7-6 and TRBJ2-5, with no clear D. Germline lookup yields CDR1 SGHVS and CDR2 FNYEAQ. V gave up 3 bases and J gave up 7 bases, with 12 bases separating them. The length of the CDR3 is 13 residues. CDR3 sequence: CASSFPEIGTQYF. CDR3 coding DNA: TGTGCCAGCAGCTTCCCGGAGATTGGGACCCAGTACTTC.

In its sample, this clonotype was seen many times. The chain has TRBV6-5 and TRBJ2-7; TRBD2 matches at 7 bases. The V gene end was trimmed by 10 bases and the J gene end by 0 bases; junction bases not matched to a gene: 12. The CDR3 spans 15 residues. CDR1 and CDR2 (germline): MNHEY, SVGAGI. The CDR3 protein is CATRRGEENSYEQYF. In DNA, the CDR3 is TGTGCCACGAGACGGGGGGAGGAAAACTCCTACGAGCAGTACTTC.

Ten or more counts support this clonotype. The V call is TRBV3-1, the J call TRBJ1-1; possible D gene TRBD1, 5 bases. This CDR3 contains 13 residues. Germline V gives CDR1 LGHDT, CDR2 YNNKEL (reference sequence). V lost 1 base and J 4 bases, leaving 7 bases between the germline ends. CDR3 DNA: TGTGCCAGCAGCCAAGGAGGGACCACTGAAGCTTTCTTT. The encoded protein is CASSQGGTTEAFF.

In nucleotides, the CDR3 is TGCAGTGTCCAGGACTACAGCACAGATACGCAGTATTTT. Translation: CSVQDYSTDTQYF. J is TRBJ2-3 and V is TRBV20-1, with D possibly TRBD2 on 6 matching bases. Germline V gene data show CDR1 as DFQATT and CDR2 as SNEGSKA (reference sequence). This CDR3 region has 13 residues. Trimming left V 7 bases short and J 0 bases short, with 11 bases between.

Only a few counts were recorded for this clonotype. This rearrangement joins TRBV6-2 or TRBV6-3 to TRBJ2-7; D may be TRBD2 (5 bases). Germline loops: CDR1 MNHEY, CDR2 SVGEGT. Between the trimmed V and J ends, which lost 6 bases and 6 bases, there was a span of 12 bases. The CDR3 is made up of 12 amino acids. For the CDR3, the DNA is TGTGCCAGCAGCCGTTATGGGAGCGAGCAGTACTTC. This translates into CASSRYGSEQYF.

V gene TRBV25-1 combines with J gene TRBJ1-6; D is possibly TRBD1 (6 bases). The CDR3 is made up of 16 amino acids. The germline gives CDR1 MGHDK, CDR2 SYGVNS. The V and J ends lost 3 bases and 10 bases respectively, with 19 bases between them. The CDR3 DNA reads as TGTGCCAGCAGTGACTATTCCTGGGGGGCTAACTCACCCCTCCACTTT. Its protein product is CASSDYSWGANSPLHF.

Regarding this clonotype: One junction end does not reproduce the germline sequence, and a read error may be involved. The chain recombines TRBV20-1 with TRBJ2-3, with D uncertain. Germline loops: CDR1 DFQATT, CDR2 SNEGSKA (reference sequence). The CDR3 totals 11 residues. CDR3 sequence (DNA): TGCAGTGCCAGAGTTTCAGATACGCAGTATTTT. Its protein product is CSARVSDTQYF.

In its sample, this clonotype was seen a few times. This sequence joins TRBV30 and TRBJ2-5, with 7 bases fitting TRBD1. The germline V gene encodes CDR1 GTSNPN and CDR2 SVGIG (reference sequence). V was clipped by 3 bases and J by 4 bases; unmatched bases: 5. This CDR3 is 13 amino acids long. The CDR3 sequence: CAWSPGTAETQYF. The DNA for the CDR3 is TGTGCCTGGAGCCCTGGGACAGCAGAGACCCAGTACTTC.

V is TRBV4-1 and J is TRBJ2-7, with TRBD1 matching over 8 bases. In germline, CDR1 is MGHRA, CDR2 YSYEKL. With 1 base clipped from V and 5 bases from J, the junction kept 10 bases outside the gene matches. The CDR3 is 16 residues long. The chain's CDR3 is CASSQGPDRGSHEQYF. As DNA, the CDR3 is TGCGCCAGCAGCCAAGGCCCTGACAGGGGCTCGCACGAGCAGTACTTC.

The V call is TRBV5-1, the J call TRBJ1-4, with TRBD1 as a possible D gene (5 bases). Trimming removed 9 bases at V and 0 bases at J, with 12 bases between. The CDR3 contains 14 residues. Looked up from germline, CDR1 is SGHRS and CDR2 is YFSETQ. The CDR3: CATGLGATNEKLFF. As DNA, the CDR3 is TGCGCCACAGGGTTAGGCGCAACTAATGAAAAACTGTTTTTT.

The chain employs TRBV20-1 and TRBJ1-6; D is uncertain. Trimming removed 0 bases at V and 4 bases at J, with 16 bases between. CDR3 size: 17 residues. Germline CDR1 and CDR2: DFQATT and SNEGSKA (reference sequence). In DNA form, the CDR3 reads TGCAGTGCTAGAGATGAGGAGGTTCCCGTATATAATTCACCCCTCCACTTT. Its protein product is CSARDEEVPVYNSPLHF.

This clonotype appeared many times. V and J are TRBV20-1 and TRBJ1-1; 9 positions match TRBD1. Germline lookup yields CDR1 DFQATT and CDR2 SNEGSKA (reference sequence). CDR3 length equals 11 residues. The CDR3 region has the DNA TGCAGGGTGACAGGGGGCACTGAAGCTTTCTTT. It translates to CRVTGGTEAFF.

The chain has TRBV7-6 and TRBJ2-5; TRBD2 agrees at 11 bases. This CDR3 contains 15 residues. The germline V gene has CDR1 SGHVS and CDR2 FNYEAQ. Trimming removed 1 base from V and 10 bases from J; junction bases left unmatched: 8. In nucleotides, the CDR3 is TGTGCCAGCAGCTTAGGGACTAGCGGGTCTTATGACCAGTACTTC. It is translated as CASSLGTSGSYDQYF.

The chain joins TRBV10-3 to TRBJ2-6; TRBD1 is a possible D gene (7 bases). The CDR3 length is 16 residues. The germline gives CDR1 ENHRY, CDR2 SYGVKD. V lost 3 bases, J lost 2 bases, and 11 bases lay in between. This chain's CDR3 is CAISDRGVAGANVLTF. As DNA, the CDR3 is TGTGCCATCAGTGACAGGGGGGTAGCTGGGGCCAACGTCCTGACTTTC.

The genes are TRBV9 and TRBJ1-1, with D maybe TRBD1 (6 bases). The CDR3 is 15 residues long. Germline V lookup: CDR1 SGDLS, CDR2 YYNGEE. V was clipped by 0 bases and J by 0 bases, with 9 bases between them. Here the CDR3 DNA reads TGTGCCAGCAGCGTAGAAGGGGACATGAACACTGAAGCTTTCTTT. Amino acids: CASSVEGDMNTEAFF.

This clonotype came up a few times. The CDR3 DNA follows: TGCGCCAGCAGCTTCGGGACTAGCGGGGGGGACGAGCAGTACTTC. Residues: CASSFGTSGGDEQYF. The J gene is TRBJ2-7, the V gene TRBV5-1; 16 nucleotides agree with TRBD2. Germline-derived CDR1 and CDR2 are SGHRS and YFSETQ. The trim removed 2 bases at V and 5 bases at J, leaving 1 base unmatched. The CDR3 spans 15 residues.

The gene calls are TRBV7-9 and TRBJ2-5; D uncertain. Germline-derived CDR1 and CDR2 are SEHNR and FQNEAQ (reference sequence). V was trimmed by 3 bases and J by 4 bases, leaving 36 bases between them. This CDR3 is 22 amino acids long. The CDR3 protein is CASSFAFLVSGSEVGIGETQYF. In nucleotides, the CDR3 is TGTGCCAGCAGCTTCGCTTTTCTGGTGTCAGGATCTGAAGTAGGGATTGGAGAGACCCAGTACTTC.